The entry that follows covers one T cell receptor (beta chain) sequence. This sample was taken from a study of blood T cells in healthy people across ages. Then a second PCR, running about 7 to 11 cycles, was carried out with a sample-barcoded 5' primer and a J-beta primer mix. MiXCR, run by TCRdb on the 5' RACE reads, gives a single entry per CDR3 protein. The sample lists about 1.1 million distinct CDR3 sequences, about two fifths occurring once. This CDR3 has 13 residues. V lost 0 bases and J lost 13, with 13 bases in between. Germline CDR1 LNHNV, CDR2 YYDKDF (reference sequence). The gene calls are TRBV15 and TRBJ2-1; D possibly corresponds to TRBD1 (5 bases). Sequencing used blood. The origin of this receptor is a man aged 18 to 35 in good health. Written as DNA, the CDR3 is TGTGCCACCAGCAGAGAGAGAGGAACAGGACAGTTCTTC. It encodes CATSRERGTGQFF.